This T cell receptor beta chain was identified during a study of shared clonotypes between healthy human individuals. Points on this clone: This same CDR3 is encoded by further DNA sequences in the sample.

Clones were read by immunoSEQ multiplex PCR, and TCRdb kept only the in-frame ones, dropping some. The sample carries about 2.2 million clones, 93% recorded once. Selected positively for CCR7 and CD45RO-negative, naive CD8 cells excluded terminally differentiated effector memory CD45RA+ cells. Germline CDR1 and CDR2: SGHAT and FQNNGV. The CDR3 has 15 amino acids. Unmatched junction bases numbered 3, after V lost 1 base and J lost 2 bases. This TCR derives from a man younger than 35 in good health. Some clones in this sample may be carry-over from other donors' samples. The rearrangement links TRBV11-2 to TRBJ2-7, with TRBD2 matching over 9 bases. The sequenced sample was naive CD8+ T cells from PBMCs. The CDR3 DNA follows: TGTGCCAGCAGCTTAGCGGCGGGAGGGCCCTACGAGCAGTACTTC. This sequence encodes CASSLAAGGPYEQYF.